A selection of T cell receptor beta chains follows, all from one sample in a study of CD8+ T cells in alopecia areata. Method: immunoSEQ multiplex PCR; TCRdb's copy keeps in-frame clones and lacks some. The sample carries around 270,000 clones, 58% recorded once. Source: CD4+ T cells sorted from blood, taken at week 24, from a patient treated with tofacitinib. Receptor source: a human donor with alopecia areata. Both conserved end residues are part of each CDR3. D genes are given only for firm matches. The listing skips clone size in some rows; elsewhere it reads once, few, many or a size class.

CDR3 protein: CSVRPVNTGELFF; CDR3 DNA: TGCAGCGTTCGGCCCGTAAACACCGGGGAGCTGTTTTTT; D gene: -; clone size: few; V gene: TRBV29-1; J gene: TRBJ2-2
CDR3 protein: CASSHLGGKDTQYF; CDR3 DNA: TGCGCCAGCAGCCATTTGGGGGGCAAGGATACGCAGTATTTT; D gene: -; clone size: -; V gene: TRBV4-1; J gene: TRBJ2-3
CDR3 protein: CASSETVTDTQYF; CDR3 DNA: TGCGCCAGCAGCGAGACAGTCACAGATACGCAGTATTTT; D gene: -; clone size: -; V gene: TRBV5-1; J gene: TRBJ2-3
CDR3 protein: CASSYGRPEDTQYF; CDR3 DNA: TGCGCCAGCAGTTATGGACGACCCGAGGATACGCAGTATTTT; D gene: -; clone size: -; V gene: TRBV5-1; J gene: TRBJ2-3
CDR3 protein: CASSSLGAGTNYGYTF; CDR3 DNA: TGCGCCAGCAGCTCTTTAGGTGCAGGGACTAACTATGGCTACACCTTC; D gene: -; clone size: -; V gene: TRBV5-1; J gene: TRBJ1-2
CDR3 protein: CASRQEADGELFF; CDR3 DNA: TGCGCCAGCAGGCAGGAAGCGGACGGGGAGCTGTTTTTT; D gene: -; clone size: -; V gene: TRBV5-1; J gene: TRBJ2-2
CDR3 protein: CASSLSIGSAFF; CDR3 DNA: TGTGCCAGCAGCTTAAGTATAGGGTCGGCTTTCTTT; D gene: -; clone size: -; V gene: TRBV7-9; J gene: TRBJ1-1
CDR3 protein: CASSLGPGEAFF; CDR3 DNA: TGTGCCAGCAGCTTAGGCCCCGGGGAAGCTTTCTTT; D gene: -; clone size: -; V gene: TRBV7-9; J gene: TRBJ1-1
CDR3 protein: CSVGRQGSIQYF; CDR3 DNA: TGCAGCGTCGGTCGACAGGGTAGCATTCAGTACTTC; D gene: TRBD1; clone size: few; V gene: TRBV29-1; J gene: TRBJ2-4
CDR3 protein: CASSLGAGMNTEAFF; CDR3 DNA: TGCGCCAGCAGCTTGGGAGCAGGGATGAACACTGAAGCTTTCTTT; D gene: -; clone size: -; V gene: TRBV5-1; J gene: TRBJ1-1
CDR3 protein: CASSLYSRVNTEAFF; CDR3 DNA: TGCGCCAGCAGCTTGTATAGCCGGGTGAACACTGAAGCTTTCTTT; D gene: -; clone size: -; V gene: TRBV5-1; J gene: TRBJ1-1
CDR3 protein: CASSQGGRLDQPQHF; CDR3 DNA: TGCGCCAGCAGCCAAGGGGGGAGGTTGGATCAGCCCCAGCATTTT; D gene: -; clone size: -; V gene: TRBV4-1; J gene: TRBJ1-5
CDR3 protein: CSVVWRGTGGYEQYF; CDR3 DNA: TGCAGCGTTGTGTGGAGGGGGACAGGGGGCTACGAGCAGTACTTC; D gene: TRBD1; clone size: -; V gene: TRBV29-1; J gene: TRBJ2-7
CDR3 protein: CASSRGAGAYGYTF; CDR3 DNA: TGTGCCAGCTCTCGCGGAGCCGGAGCCTATGGCTACACCTTC; D gene: -; clone size: few; V gene: TRBV18; J gene: TRBJ1-2
CDR3 protein: CASTKTDMNTEAFF; CDR3 DNA: TGTGCCAGCACCAAGACGGACATGAACACTGAAGCTTTCTTT; D gene: -; clone size: -; V gene: TRBV5-6; J gene: TRBJ1-1
CDR3 protein: CASSLVGTEAFF; CDR3 DNA: TGTGCCAGCAGCTTGGTAGGCACCGAAGCTTTCTTT; D gene: -; clone size: few; V gene: TRBV5-6; J gene: TRBJ1-1
CDR3 protein: CASRRTGGFNYGYTF; CDR3 DNA: TGTGCCAGCAGGCGGACAGGGGGGTTTAACTATGGCTACACCTTC; D gene: TRBD1; clone size: -; V gene: TRBV5-4; J gene: TRBJ1-2
CDR3 protein: CACGQGEGYGYTF; CDR3 DNA: TGTGCCTGCGGACAGGGCGAAGGATATGGCTACACCTTC; D gene: TRBD1; clone size: -; V gene: TRBV30; J gene: TRBJ1-2
CDR3 protein: CAWTGTRGTEAFF; CDR3 DNA: TGTGCCTGGACCGGGACACGGGGGACTGAAGCTTTCTTT; D gene: -; clone size: -; V gene: TRBV30; J gene: TRBJ1-1
CDR3 protein: CASRLTGRGYTF; CDR3 DNA: TGTGCCAGCAGGCTGACAGGAAGGGGCTACACCTTC; D gene: -; clone size: few; V gene: TRBV2; J gene: TRBJ1-2
CDR3 protein: CSVVQGPEKLFF; CDR3 DNA: TGCAGCGTCGTACAAGGCCCCGAAAAACTGTTTTTT; D gene: -; clone size: -; V gene: TRBV29-1; J gene: TRBJ1-4
CDR3 protein: CASSPTGNYGYTF; CDR3 DNA: TGTGCCAGCAGCCCAACAGGGAACTATGGCTACACCTTC; D gene: -; clone size: -; V gene: TRBV7-2; J gene: TRBJ1-2
CDR3 protein: CASSSIPGTGRNTEAFF; CDR3 DNA: TGTGCCAGCAGCTCAATCCCGGGGACAGGGAGGAACACTGAAGCTTTCTTT; D gene: TRBD1; clone size: -; V gene: TRBV5-6; J gene: TRBJ1-1
CDR3 protein: CASSASQGGTEAFF; CDR3 DNA: TGCGCCAGCAGCGCCAGTCAAGGGGGTACTGAAGCTTTCTTT; D gene: -; clone size: -; V gene: TRBV5-1; J gene: TRBJ1-1
CDR3 protein: CASSYSYPDQPQHF; CDR3 DNA: TGTGCCAGCAGTTACTCGTACCCAGATCAGCCCCAGCATTTT; D gene: -; clone size: -; V gene: TRBV6-6; J gene: TRBJ1-5
CDR3 protein: CASSLGGLAKNIQYF; CDR3 DNA: TGTGCCAGCAGCTTGGGAGGTCTAGCCAAAAACATTCAGTACTTC; D gene: -; clone size: -; V gene: TRBV5-4; J gene: TRBJ2-4
CDR3 protein: CASSPTTGWPYNEQFF; CDR3 DNA: TGTGCCAGCAGTCCTACAACAGGGTGGCCCTACAATGAGCAGTTCTTC; D gene: -; clone size: -; V gene: TRBV5-4; J gene: TRBJ2-1
CDR3 protein: CASSAGTHYGYTF; CDR3 DNA: TGTGCCAGCAGTGCGGGCACACACTATGGCTACACCTTC; D gene: -; clone size: few; V gene: TRBV25-1; J gene: TRBJ1-2
CDR3 protein: CASSQGGFGTQYF; CDR3 DNA: TGTGCCAGCAGTCAGGGAGGGTTTGGGACCCAGTACTTC; D gene: TRBD2; clone size: few; V gene: TRBV27; J gene: TRBJ2-5
CDR3 protein: CSVVLQGVDTQYF; CDR3 DNA: TGCAGCGTTGTCTTGCAGGGGGTAGATACGCAGTATTTT; D gene: TRBD1; clone size: many; V gene: TRBV29-1; J gene: TRBJ2-3
CDR3 protein: CAPVASGGNNEQFF; CDR3 DNA: TGTGCCCCCGTAGCTAGCGGGGGGAACAATGAGCAGTTCTTC; D gene: TRBD2; clone size: -; V gene: TRBV7-9; J gene: TRBJ2-1
CDR3 protein: CAWSARANYGYTF; CDR3 DNA: TGTGCCTGGAGTGCCAGGGCTAACTATGGCTACACCTTC; D gene: -; clone size: -; V gene: TRBV30; J gene: TRBJ1-2
CDR3 protein: CASSLALINTEAFF; CDR3 DNA: TGTGCCAGCAGCTTAGCTTTGATCAACACTGAAGCTTTCTTT; D gene: -; clone size: -; V gene: TRBV7-6; J gene: TRBJ1-1
CDR3 protein: CASSRTLQETQYF; CDR3 DNA: TGCGCCAGCAGCCGGACGCTTCAAGAGACCCAGTACTTC; D gene: -; clone size: -; V gene: TRBV4-1; J gene: TRBJ2-5
CDR3 protein: CAWDLGILNTEAFF; CDR3 DNA: TGTGCCTGGGACCTTGGGATCTTGAACACTGAAGCTTTCTTT; D gene: -; clone size: -; V gene: TRBV30; J gene: TRBJ1-1
CDR3 protein: CASSHIGGNYGYTF; CDR3 DNA: TGCGCCAGCAGCCATATAGGGGGCAACTATGGCTACACCTTC; D gene: TRBD1; clone size: -; V gene: TRBV4-1; J gene: TRBJ1-2
CDR3 protein: CASSEGDRQYQETQYF; CDR3 DNA: TGTGCCAGCAGCGAAGGGGACCGGCAATACCAAGAGACCCAGTACTTC; D gene: -; clone size: few; V gene: TRBV5-4; J gene: TRBJ2-5
CDR3 protein: CASSQTASTDTQYF; CDR3 DNA: TGCGCCAGCAGCCAGACTGCTAGCACAGATACGCAGTATTTT; D gene: -; clone size: -; V gene: TRBV4-3; J gene: TRBJ2-3
CDR3 protein: CSVGLSGAYEQYF; CDR3 DNA: TGCAGCGTTGGTCTTTCGGGGGCCTACGAGCAGTACTTC; D gene: -; clone size: -; V gene: TRBV29-1; J gene: TRBJ2-7
CDR3 protein: CASSQGFRAGVTDTQYF; CDR3 DNA: TGCGCCAGCAGCCAAGGATTTCGTGCGGGGGTCACAGATACGCAGTATTTT; D gene: TRBD2; clone size: -; V gene: TRBV4-1; J gene: TRBJ2-3
CDR3 protein: CSGSSGAGQETQYF; CDR3 DNA: TGCAGCGGCAGTTCTGGAGCCGGGCAAGAGACCCAGTACTTC; D gene: -; clone size: once; V gene: TRBV29-1; J gene: TRBJ2-5
CDR3 protein: CASSRSRDNQPQHF; CDR3 DNA: TGTGCCAGCAGCCGCTCGAGGGACAATCAGCCCCAGCATTTT; D gene: -; clone size: few; V gene: TRBV2; J gene: TRBJ1-5
CDR3 protein: CAWSVGNTLHF; CDR3 DNA: TGTGCCTGGAGTGTAGGGAATACCCTCCACTTT; D gene: -; clone size: -; V gene: TRBV30; J gene: TRBJ1-6
CDR3 protein: CASSPWQSLYNSPLHF; CDR3 DNA: TGTGCCAGCAGTCCGTGGCAGTCACTCTATAATTCACCCCTCCACTTT; D gene: -; clone size: -; V gene: TRBV28; J gene: TRBJ1-6
CDR3 protein: CARGEDITDTQYF; CDR3 DNA: TGTGCCAGGGGGGAGGATATCACAGATACGCAGTATTTT; D gene: -; clone size: -; V gene: TRBV2; J gene: TRBJ2-3
CDR3 protein: CASSPTPQETQYF; CDR3 DNA: TGTGCCAGCTCACCAACCCCCCAAGAGACCCAGTACTTC; D gene: -; clone size: -; V gene: TRBV18; J gene: TRBJ2-5
CDR3 protein: CASSSGGTGVWTEAFF; CDR3 DNA: TGTGCCAGCAGCTCGGGAGGGACAGGGGTTTGGACTGAAGCTTTCTTT; D gene: TRBD1; clone size: -; V gene: TRBV5-4; J gene: TRBJ1-1
CDR3 protein: CASSASLRDRQETQYF; CDR3 DNA: TGTGCCAGCAGTGCCAGCCTTAGGGACAGGCAAGAGACCCAGTACTTC; D gene: TRBD1; clone size: once; V gene: TRBV6-7; J gene: TRBJ2-5
CDR3 protein: CASSWGQATYEQYF; CDR3 DNA: TGCGCCAGCAGCTGGGGACAGGCAACCTACGAGCAGTACTTC; D gene: TRBD1; clone size: -; V gene: TRBV5-1; J gene: TRBJ2-7
CDR3 protein: CASRDQVLRGGGYTF; CDR3 DNA: TGTGCCAGCAGGGACCAAGTCCTCCGAGGGGGTGGCTACACCTTC; D gene: -; clone size: -; V gene: TRBV2; J gene: TRBJ1-2